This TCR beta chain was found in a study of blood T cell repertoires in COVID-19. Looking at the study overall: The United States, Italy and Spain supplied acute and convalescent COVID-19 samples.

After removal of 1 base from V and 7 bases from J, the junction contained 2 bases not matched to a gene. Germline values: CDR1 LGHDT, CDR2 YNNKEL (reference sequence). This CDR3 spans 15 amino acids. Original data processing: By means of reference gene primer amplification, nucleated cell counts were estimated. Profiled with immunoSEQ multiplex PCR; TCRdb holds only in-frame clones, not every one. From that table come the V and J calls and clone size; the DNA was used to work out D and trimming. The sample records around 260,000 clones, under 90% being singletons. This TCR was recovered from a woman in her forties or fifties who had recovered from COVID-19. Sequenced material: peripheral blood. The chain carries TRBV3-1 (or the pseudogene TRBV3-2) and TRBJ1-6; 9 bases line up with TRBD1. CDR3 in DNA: TGTGCCAGCAGCCAAGTGGGACAGGGAAATTCACCCCTCCACTTT. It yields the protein CASSQVGQGNSPLHF.